Presented here are 5 T cell receptor beta chains from one specimen sequenced in a study of blood T cell repertoires in COVID-19. Assay: immunoSEQ multiplex PCR; the TCRdb copy retains only in-frame clones and omits some. The sample records 360,000 or so clones, roughly 87% being singletons. Material for sequencing was peripheral blood. These receptors came from a woman aged 55-69 years with COVID-19, enrolled during active disease.

The chain is built from TRBV9 and TRBJ2-7; possibly TRBD2 for D (7 bases). Germline values: CDR1 SGDLS, CDR2 YYNGEE. The CDR3 is 15 residues long. Between the trimmed V and J ends, which lost 0 bases and 2 bases, there was a span of 12 bases. The CDR3 here is CASSVGGGGTYEQYF. The CDR3 DNA reads as TGTGCCAGCAGCGTAGGTGGCGGGGGCACCTACGAGCAGTACTTC.

Worth noting for this clone: This same CDR3 is encoded by further DNA sequences in the sample. The gene calls are TRBV19 and TRBJ1-2; D perhaps matches TRBD1 (5 bases). V dropped 1 base and J dropped 8 bases, with 5 bases sitting between them. From germline, CDR1 is LNHDA and CDR2 SQIVND (reference sequence). This CDR3 comprises 11 residues. The DNA of the CDR3 is TGTGCCAGTAGTATAGCAGGGGGCTACACCTTC. Encoded protein: CASSIAGGYTF.

The chain combines TRBV2 with TRBJ2-2; D remains unclear. The V and J ends lost 6 bases and 2 bases respectively, with 4 bases between them. The length of the CDR3 is 12 residues. Germline values: CDR1 SNHLY, CDR2 FYNNEI. CDR3 in amino acids: CASSVNTGELFF. As DNA, the CDR3 is TGTGCCAGCAGCGTAAACACCGGGGAGCTGTTTTTT.

This clone has only one observation. The chain recombines TRBV7-3 with TRBJ2-1; 7 bases match TRBD2. CDR1 is SGHTA and CDR2 is FQGTGA in the germline V gene. The CDR3 runs to 14 residues. The trim removed 6 bases at V and 9 bases at J, leaving 11 bases unmatched. The DNA for the CDR3 is TGTGCCAGCAGACCAACCGGGGGAGGGTCTGAGCAGTTCTTC. Protein: CASRPTGGGSEQFF.

This clone was seen a handful of times. The J gene is TRBJ1-1, the V gene TRBV12-3 or TRBV12-4; D unclear. V was clipped by 2 bases and J by 4 bases, with 8 bases between them. The CDR3 sequence is 13 residues long. CDR3 residues: CASSLMRSTEAFF. The CDR3, as DNA: TGTGCCAGCAGTTTAATGAGAAGCACTGAAGCTTTCTTT.